These T cell receptor beta chains were read from a single sample in a study of cytomegalovirus exposure and HLA in healthy donors. Data came from immunoSEQ multiplex PCR; TCRdb stores just in-frame clones and leaves some out. This table has about 120,000 clones, roughly 86% appearing once. The sample was PBMCs. The receptors here all came from a man between 18 and 35 years old in good health and CMV-seronegative. Both conserved end residues are part of each CDR3. The order of the fields is D gene, clone size, J gene, V gene, CDR3 DNA, CDR3 protein. D genes are given only for firm matches. Clone sizes are given selectively: once, few, many, or a class where the clone is expanded.

>TRBD2|-|TRBJ2-1|TRBV11-1
TGTGCCAGCAGCAAATGGGGACTAGCGGGGGGTGAGCAGTTCTTC
CASSKWGLAGGEQFF
>TRBD1|-|TRBJ2-2|TRBV6-5
TGTGCCAGCAGCCCGGGACAGGGACACACCGGGGAGCTGTTTTTT
CASSPGQGHTGELFF
>-|-|TRBJ2-7|TRBV27
TGTGCCAGCGCTGCGAGTATACCCTACGAGCAGTACTTC
CASAASIPYEQYF
>-|-|TRBJ2-7|TRBV6-1
TGTGCCAGCAGTGAAGTTAGCGCAACCTACGAGCAGTACTTC
CASSEVSATYEQYF
>TRBD1|few|TRBJ2-7|TRBV27
TGTGCCACCCAGAGACAGACAGGGACCTACGAGCAGTACTTC
CATQRQTGTYEQYF
>TRBD2|-|TRBJ2-1|TRBV10-3
TGTGCCACGGGACTAGCGGGACCGAGCTCCTACAATGAGCAGTTCTTC
CATGLAGPSSYNEQFF
>-|-|TRBJ1-2|TRBV5-4
TGTGCCAGCAGCTCGACAGTGCCTGGAGGCTACACCTTC
CASSSTVPGGYTF
>-|-|TRBJ1-1|TRBV25-1
TGTGCCAGCAGTGTTCCAGGAGGGGCTGAAGCTTTCTTT
CASSVPGGAEAFF
>TRBD2|-|TRBJ2-5|TRBV6-1
TGTGCCATCAGCGGGAGCATTAAAGAGACCCAGTACTTC
CAISGSIKETQYF
>TRBD1|-|TRBJ1-5|TRBV2
TGTGCCAGCAGTGAGGGGACAGGGGTATGGGCTCAGCCCCAGCATTTT
CASSEGTGVWAQPQHF
>TRBD1|-|TRBJ2-7|TRBV7-9
TGTGCCAGCAGATCGACAGGGGGCTCCTACGAGCAGTACTTC
CASRSTGGSYEQYF
>-|-|TRBJ2-7|TRBV6-5
TGTGCCAGCAGCCTCGGAGGGCGCTCCTACGAGCAGTACTTC
CASSLGGRSYEQYF
>-|-|TRBJ1-1|TRBV19
TGTGCCAGTAGCTTGTTTCTCGGGCAGGGGAACACTGAAGCTTTCTTT
CASSLFLGQGNTEAFF
>-|once|TRBJ1-1|TRBV2
TGTGCCAGCAGTCGTCTGACTACAGGGATGGCTTTCTTT
CASSRLTTGMAFF
>-|few|TRBJ1-1|TRBV30
TGTGCCTGGACCCCCGGGGGACCTGAAGCTTTCTTT
CAWTPGGPEAFF
>TRBD1|few|TRBJ2-7|TRBV6-1
TGTGCCAGCAGAGGGACAGGGGCCGAGCAGTACTTC
CASRGTGAEQYF
>-|-|TRBJ2-2|TRBV6-1
TGTGCCAGCAGTGAGTTTAGATCAGGGCAGCACACCGGGGAGCTGTTTTTT
CASSEFRSGQHTGELFF
>TRBD1|once|TRBJ1-4|TRBV7-9
TGTGCCAGCAGCTACGGATCCGGGACAGGGTATGAAAAACTGTTTTTT
CASSYGSGTGYEKLFF
>TRBD2|few|TRBJ2-1|TRBV7-4
TGTGCCAGCACTTGGGAACTAGCGGGCTACAATGAGCAGTTCTTC
CASTWELAGYNEQFF
>TRBD2|-|TRBJ2-2|TRBV30
TGTGCCTGGAGTATAAGCGGGAGGGGGGAGCTGTTTTTT
CAWSISGRGELFF
>-|-|TRBJ2-7|TRBV5-4
TGTGCCAGCAGCTTGGAGAGCTACGAGCAGTACTTC
CASSLESYEQYF
>-|-|TRBJ2-5|TRBV29-1
TGCAGCACCCGGCGGCAGACCCAAGAGACCCAGTACTTC
CSTRRQTQETQYF
>-|-|TRBJ2-2|TRBV9
TGTGCCAGCAGCGTAGGGGACTCCAGACCCGGGGAGCTGTTTTTT
CASSVGDSRPGELFF
>-|-|TRBJ1-1|TRBV29-1
TGCAGCGGGGTGGTTGGGACAAGCACTGAAGCTTTCTTT
CSGVVGTSTEAFF
>TRBD2|-|TRBJ2-5|TRBV7-6
TGTGCCAGCAGCTTAGTTAGCGGGGGGACTCTAAGCCAAGAGACCCAGTACTTC
CASSLVSGGTLSQETQYF
>TRBD2|-|TRBJ2-5|TRBV7-9
TGTGCCAGCAGCTCCCGTGGACTAGCGGGAGCTCCGCCCAAAGAGACCCAGTACTTC
CASSSRGLAGAPPKETQYF
>TRBD2|-|TRBJ2-3|TRBV29-1
TGCAGCGTTAGACTAGCGGGAGATACGCAGTATTTT
CSVRLAGDTQYF
>-|few|TRBJ2-7|TRBV19
TGTGCCAGTAGGAGGGAGAGCTCCTACGAGCAGTACTTC
CASRRESSYEQYF
>-|-|TRBJ2-3|TRBV5-8
TGTGCCAGCTCACGTGGAACGGGAGTGAACACAGATACGCAGTATTTT
CASSRGTGVNTDTQYF
>TRBD2|few|TRBJ2-3|TRBV30
TGTGCCTGGAGTTATATAAGGGCAGCGGGGGGGACGTGGCGTACGCAGTATTTT
CAWSYIRAAGGTWRTQYF
>-|-|TRBJ1-4|TRBV25-1
TGTGCCAGCAGTGACAACAGGGTTTGGGGTGAAAAACTGTTTTTT
CASSDNRVWGEKLFF
>-|once|TRBJ2-5|TRBV29-1
TGCAGCGTTGTCGGGCAGGGCCGGACCCAGTACTTC
CSVVGQGRTQYF
>-|-|TRBJ1-5|TRBV7-8
TGTGCCAGCAGCTTATATGATAGGAGGGATCAGCCCCAGCATTTT
CASSLYDRRDQPQHF
>TRBD2|-|TRBJ2-1|TRBV15
TGTGCCACCAGCAGAGATTTGGCTAGCGGGGTTAGCTCCTACAATGAGCAGTTCTTC
CATSRDLASGVSSYNEQFF
>-|-|TRBJ2-6|TRBV12-5
TGTGCTAGTGGTTTGGCTGACTTCATGGACGTCCTGACTTTC
CASGLADFMDVLTF
>TRBD2|-|TRBJ2-5|TRBV15
TGTGCCACCAGCAGAGGGGGGGGGACCCAGTACTTC
CATSRGGGTQYF
>-|-|TRBJ2-5|TRBV25-1
TGTGCCAGCAGGCCTGATCGGGGCCAAGAGACCCAGTACTTC
CASRPDRGQETQYF
>TRBD2|-|TRBJ2-7|TRBV2
TGTGCCAGCTGTCGATCTAGCGGGAGGGAGGACTACGAGCAGTACTTC
CASCRSSGREDYEQYF
>-|-|TRBJ2-2|TRBV19
TGTGCCAGTAGTAATACAGGGCCGGTCACCGGGGAGCTGTTTTTT
CASSNTGPVTGELFF
>-|-|TRBJ1-4|TRBV7-8
TGTGCCAGCAGCTTAGACAGGCCCGGGGAAAAACTGTTTTTT
CASSLDRPGEKLFF
>TRBD1|-|TRBJ2-5|TRBV7-9
TGTGCCAGCAGCGTAGGGACAGGGGGCGAACAAGAGACCCAGTACTTC
CASSVGTGGEQETQYF
>-|-|TRBJ2-1|TRBV7-9
TGTGCCAGCAGCTTAATTGGCCCTGGGTACAGGAAGCCCTACAATGAGCAGTTCTTC
CASSLIGPGYRKPYNEQFF
>-|-|TRBJ1-1|TRBV30
TGTGCCTGGAGTGTAGGGTCGGGGACTGAAGCTTTCTTT
CAWSVGSGTEAFF
>TRBD2|few|TRBJ2-7|TRBV27
TGTGCCAGCAGCCGGGGGGGGGAGGTATCCTACGAGCAGTACTTC
CASSRGGEVSYEQYF
>-|-|TRBJ1-5|TRBV6-1
TGTGCCAGCAACTCACAGGGTAGGAGCAATCAGCCCCAGCATTTT
CASNSQGRSNQPQHF
>TRBD1|-|TRBJ1-4|TRBV6-5
TGTGCCAGCAGAGGGACAGCCACAGAAAAACTGTTTTTT
CASRGTATEKLFF
>TRBD2|-|TRBJ2-1|TRBV5-1
TGCGCCAGCAGCTTGGTGACTAGCGGGAACAATGAGCAGTTCTTC
CASSLVTSGNNEQFF
>-|-|TRBJ2-7|TRBV7-2
TGTGCCAGCAGCACACATAGGACTACGTCCTACGAGCAGTACTTC
CASSTHRTTSYEQYF
>TRBD1|-|TRBJ2-7|TRBV15
TGTGCCACCAGCACCGGGACAGATCCTTCCTACGAGCAGTACTTC
CATSTGTDPSYEQYF